These 2 T cell receptor beta chains share one sample of origin, sequenced in a study of CD8 T cells in ankylosing spondylitis. TCRdb redid the calling of the 5' RACE reads with MiXCR, one entry per CDR3 protein. The sample shows about 320,000 distinct CDR3 sequences, more than 9% of them seen only once. The sequenced sample consisted of blood, either unsorted or a sorted T cell fraction (not recorded which). Source of these receptors: a female donor with ankylosing spondylitis or in good health (not recorded which).

This clonotype turned up a few times. The chain links TRBV7-9 to TRBJ2-7; the D gene is possibly TRBD1 (5 bases). Deletions cut 7 bases from V and 2 bases from J, with 15 bases between. This CDR3 has 14 residues. Germline V gene data show CDR1 as SEHNR and CDR2 as FQNEAQ (reference sequence). The CDR3 nucleotides are TGTGCCAGCACCCTCGAAACAGGAACCTACGAGCAGTACTTC. Translation: CASTLETGTYEQYF.

Regarding this clonotype: The conserved final phenylalanine or tryptophan is absent from the CDR3, which likely points to a read error. The genes are TRBV7-9 and TRBJ2-7; D perhaps matches TRBD1 (6 bases). The CDR3 runs 15 residues. Germline lookup yields CDR1 SEHNR and CDR2 FQNEAQ (reference sequence). The CDR3, as DNA: TGTGCCAGCACCTTAGGACAGACCCATCCCTACGAGCAGTACCAC. Translated, it gives CASTLGQTHPYEQYH.